The 30 T cell receptor beta chains listed next were all sequenced from one sample in a study of blood T cell repertoires in COVID-19. Repertoires were generated with immunoSEQ multiplex PCR, while TCRdb's copy carries only in-frame clones and drops some. The data contain around 450,000 clones, approximately 90% of them singletons. Material for sequencing was PBMCs or T cells enriched from blood (not recorded which). The receptor source for this set is a woman between 18 and 29 years old with acute COVID-19.

The chain links TRBV11-2 to TRBJ1-1, with a tentative D call TRBD1 (6 bases). The V and J ends lost 3 bases and 1 base respectively, with 12 bases between them. CDR3 size: 15 residues. Germline CDR1 reads SGHAT; CDR2 reads FQNNGV. CDR3 region: CASSFRGAGNTEAFF. The CDR3 nucleotides are TGTGCCAGCAGCTTCCGGGGGGCGGGGAACACTGAAGCTTTCTTT.

J is TRBJ1-2 and V is TRBV2, with D possibly TRBD1 on 6 matching bases. The germline V gene has CDR1 SNHLY and CDR2 FYNNEI. Trimming stripped 4 bases from V and 6 bases from J, with 12 bases between. The CDR3 runs to 13 residues. The CDR3 sequence: CASSASGVDGYTF. CDR3 nucleotides: TGTGCCAGCAGTGCCTCAGGGGTCGATGGCTACACCTTC.

This clone showed up just once. This chain uses TRBV12-3 or TRBV12-4 with TRBJ1-1; D may be TRBD1 (5 bases). Between the trimmed V and J ends, which lost 5 bases and 9 bases, there was a span of 13 bases. The CDR3 loop spans 12 amino acids. CDR3 loop: CASSPGQGKAFF. Written as DNA, the CDR3 is TGTGCCAGCAGTCCAGGACAAGGTAAAGCTTTCTTT.

The genes are TRBV9 and TRBJ2-3; 7 bases map to TRBD2. CDR3 length equals 13 residues. Losses at the gene ends were 3 bases for V and 4 bases for J; bases not matched to a gene: 2. Germline assignment: CDR1 SGDLS and CDR2 YYNGEE. CDR3 protein: CASSASGADTQYF. The CDR3 DNA reads as TGTGCCAGCAGCGCTAGCGGAGCAGATACGCAGTATTTT.

V usage is TRBV2 and J usage is TRBJ1-1; 11 bases are a match to TRBD1. CDR3 size: 14 residues. Germline V CDR1 and CDR2: SNHLY, FYNNEI. Unmatched junction bases numbered 5, after V lost 6 bases and J lost 5 bases. The CDR3 DNA reads as TGTGCCAGCAGAGACGGGACAGGGGGAACTGAAGCTTTCTTT. Translation gives CASRDGTGGTEAFF. Using reference TRBV2 and TRBJ1-1 for the parts outside the CDR3, the full variable domain is EPEVTQTPSHQVTQMGQEVILRCVPISNHLYFYWYRQILGQKVEFLVSFYNNEISEKSEIFDDQFSVERPDGSNFTLKIRSTKLEDSAMYFCASRDGTGGTEAFFGQGTRLTVV.

The rearrangement joins TRBV5-1 to TRBJ2-3; D gene unclear. The CDR3 covers 13 residues. Germline V gene sequence: CDR1 SGHRS, CDR2 YFSETQ. Between the trimmed V and J ends, which lost 3 bases and 4 bases, there was a span of 9 bases. CDR3 DNA: TGCGCCAGCAGCTGGAGAACGGCAGATACGCAGTATTTT. Its protein is CASSWRTADTQYF. The complete variable domain, with remaining parts taken from reference TRBV5-1 and TRBJ2-3, reads KAGVTQTPRYLIKTRGQQVTLSCSPISGHRSVSWYQQTPGQGLQFLFEYFSETQRNKGNFPGRFSGRQFSNSRSEMNVSTLELGDSALYLCASSWRTADTQYFGPGTRLTVL.

The chain has TRBV18 and TRBJ1-5; TRBD1 matches at 10 bases. Germline V lookup: CDR1 KGHSH, CDR2 LQKENI. This CDR3 has 17 amino acids. The V gene end was trimmed by 2 bases and the J gene end by 2 bases; junction bases not matched to a gene: 6. The CDR3 is CASSPRAGTGGNQPQHF. The CDR3 DNA sequence: TGTGCCAGCTCACCAAGGGCCGGGACAGGGGGCAATCAGCCCCAGCATTTT.

V is TRBV11-2 and J is TRBJ1-4; D ambiguous. V lost 8 bases and J lost 5, with 15 bases in between. Germline CDR1 reads SGHAT; CDR2 reads FQNNGV. CDR3 size: 14 residues. CDR3 DNA: TGTGCCAGCGCCCGACGGACTCAAAATGAAAAACTGTTTTTT. Its translation is CASARRTQNEKLFF.

This clone has only a few counts. The chain carries TRBV3-1 (or the pseudogene TRBV3-2) and TRBJ1-2; TRBD1 might be the D (6 bases). Trimming left V 4 bases short and J 4 bases short, with 16 bases between. The CDR3 totals 15 residues. Germline CDR1 LGHDT, CDR2 YNNKEL (reference sequence). The CDR3 coding sequence is TGTGCCAGCAGCCTAAGACGGACAGAGACCTATGGCTACACCTTC. This translates into CASSLRRTETYGYTF.

The genes are TRBV29-1 and TRBJ1-1; the D gene is possibly TRBD1 (5 bases). The germline V gene encodes CDR1 SQVTM and CDR2 ANQGSEA. This CDR3 comprises 13 residues. With 4 bases removed from V and 5 bases from J, the gap between germline ends came to 14 bases. In DNA form, the CDR3 reads TGCAGCGTTGGTGGGGGGAGTTGGACTGAAGCTTTCTTT. Translating it yields CSVGGGSWTEAFF.

This rearrangement joins TRBV2 to TRBJ1-4; TRBD1 might be the D (6 bases). Trimming took off 2 bases at V and 8 bases at J, with 15 bases between the two ends. Germline-derived CDR1 and CDR2 are SNHLY and FYNNEI. This CDR3 region has 15 residues. Written as DNA, the CDR3 is TGTGCCAGCAGTGAAAGATCAGGGGCTCGCGAAAAACTGTTTTTT. Encoded protein: CASSERSGAREKLFF.

This sequence joins TRBV28 and TRBJ1-1; maybe TRBD1 (5 bases). Trimming cost V 2 bases and J 0 bases, with 7 bases left between them. The germline CDR1 and CDR2 sequences are MDHEN and SYDVKM. This CDR3 has 14 residues. The CDR3 DNA follows: TGTGCCAGCAGTTTACAGGGTCTGAACACTGAAGCTTTCTTT. This codes for CASSLQGLNTEAFF.

The rearrangement links TRBV5-1 to TRBJ2-1; TRBD1 is a possible D gene (5 bases). Germline V CDR1 and CDR2: SGHRS, YFSETQ. V lost 5 bases, J lost 5 bases, and 14 bases lay in between. The CDR3 consists of 14 residues. The CDR3 DNA sequence: TGCGCCAGCAGATATGACAGAGATCACAATGAGCAGTTCTTC. It yields the protein CASRYDRDHNEQFF.

The chain joins TRBV4-1 to TRBJ2-7, with 9 positions matching TRBD1. Germline assignment: CDR1 MGHRA and CDR2 YSYEKL. The ends lost 5 bases at V and 2 bases at J; junction bases unmatched: 4. This CDR3 region has 14 residues. CDR3 sequence: CASSSGTGTYEQYF. Here the CDR3 DNA reads TGCGCCAGCAGCTCCGGGACAGGGACCTACGAGCAGTACTTC.

CDR3 residues: CASSKQRDSNQPQHF. CDR3 sequence (DNA): TGTGCCAGTAGTAAACAGAGAGATAGCAATCAGCCCCAGCATTTT. V is TRBV19 and J is TRBJ1-5, with no clear D. The germline V gene has CDR1 LNHDA and CDR2 SQIVND (reference sequence). Between the trimmed V and J ends, which lost 4 bases and 0 bases, there was a span of 10 bases. The CDR3 covers 15 residues.

This CDR3 reads CAITTGGRDSPLHF. CDR3 nucleotide sequence: TGTGCCATTACCACAGGGGGCAGGGATTCACCCCTCCACTTT. The chain combines TRBV10-3 with TRBJ1-6, with 9 nucleotides matching TRBD1. The CDR3 consists of 14 residues. CDR1 ENHRY and CDR2 SYGVKD come from the germline V gene. Trimming at V came to 9 bases and at J to 8 bases, leaving 8 bases not matched to a gene.

This chain joins TRBV7-9 and TRBJ1-2; 10 bases line up with TRBD1. The V segment lost 1 base and the J segment 7 bases; nucleotides outside the gene matches: 6. Looked up from germline, CDR1 is SEHNR and CDR2 is FQNEAQ (reference sequence). The CDR3 has 15 amino acids. This chain's CDR3 is CASSLGQGASSGYTF. Here the CDR3 DNA reads TGTGCCAGCAGCTTAGGACAGGGGGCCAGTAGTGGCTACACCTTC. Full variable domain (rest looked up from reference TRBV7-9 and TRBJ1-2): DTGVSQNPRHKITKRGQNVTFRCDPISEHNRLYWYRQTLGQGPEFLTYFQNEAQLEKSRLLSDRFSAERPKGSFSTLEIQRTEQGDSAMYLCASSLGQGASSGYTFGSGTRLTVV.

The chain combines TRBV24-1 with TRBJ2-1; tentatively, D is TRBD1 (6 bases). The CDR3 loop spans 13 amino acids. V was cut by 5 bases and J by 8 bases, with 12 bases left in between. Looked up from germline, CDR1 is KGHDR and CDR2 is SFDVKD. The CDR3 loop is CATSAVQGYEQFF. Here the CDR3 DNA reads TGTGCCACCAGTGCCGTACAGGGATATGAGCAGTTCTTC.

The rearrangement links TRBV21-1 to TRBJ1-1; TRBD1 reflects the table's D call only, with no check against the DNA. TRBV21-1 counts as a pseudogene. The length of the CDR3 is 14 residues. The CDR3 is CASSRTGGGTEAFF. CDR3 bases: TGTGCCAGCAGCCGGACAGGGGGGGGCACTGAAGCTTTCTTT.

The gene calls are TRBV6-5 and TRBJ1-2; maybe TRBD1 (5 bases). Deletions cut 2 bases from V and 1 base from J, with 8 bases between. CDR3 length: 14 amino acids. Germline V gene lookup returns CDR1 MNHEY and CDR2 SVGAGI. The CDR3 sequence is CASSYTQGNYGYTF. The CDR3, as DNA: TGTGCCAGCAGTTACACCCAGGGTAACTATGGCTACACCTTC.

The chain joins TRBV7-3 to TRBJ1-1; 9 nucleotides line up with TRBD1. The CDR3 consists of 13 residues. Trimming took 5 bases from V and 5 from J; bases not matched to a gene: 3. Germline CDR1 is SGHTA and CDR2 is FQGTGA. The CDR3 DNA reads as TGTGCCAGCAGCCAGGGGACAGGGACTGAAGCTTTCTTT. Amino acids: CASSQGTGTEAFF.

This rearrangement joins TRBV10-3 to TRBJ1-2; D gene uncertain. Per the germline V gene, CDR1 is ENHRY and CDR2 is SYGVKD. The V gene lost 0 bases and the J gene lost 8 bases, with 10 bases spanning the gap. CDR3 length equals 13 residues. The CDR3 region has the DNA TGTGCCATCAGTGAGTCCGGTTATTCGGGCTACACCTTC. Translated: CAISESGYSGYTF.

The chain has TRBV6-6 and TRBJ2-3; a weak D match, TRBD1 (6 bases). CDR1 is MNHNY and CDR2 is SVGAGI in the germline V gene (reference sequence). V shed 5 bases and J shed 3 bases, with 24 bases lying between them. The CDR3 covers 18 residues. The CDR3 region is CASSRSYRTEGWTDTQYF. CDR3 in DNA: TGTGCCAGCAGTCGAAGCTACAGGACAGAAGGATGGACAGATACGCAGTATTTT.

This clone was recorded at least ten times. The gene calls are TRBV5-5 and TRBJ1-6; TRBD1 is a possible D gene (5 bases). Germline V gene sequence: CDR1 SGHKS, CDR2 YYEKEE (reference sequence). V gave up 1 base and J gave up 8 bases, with 10 bases separating them. The CDR3 is 14 amino acids. The CDR3 loop reads CASSLRQGYSPLHF. Here the CDR3 DNA reads TGTGCCAGCAGCTTGCGGCAGGGCTATTCACCCCTCCACTTT.

This chain connects TRBV27 to TRBJ1-6; TRBD1 might be the D (5 bases). The germline gives CDR1 MNHEY, CDR2 SMNVEV (reference sequence). CDR3 length equals 16 residues. Between the trimmed V and J ends, which lost 3 bases and 3 bases, there was a span of 12 bases. CDR3 region: CASSFGGLHYNSPLHF. The CDR3 bases are TGTGCCAGCAGTTTCGGGGGACTTCACTATAATTCACCCCTCCACTTT.

On this clone: The sample has other DNA sequences that encode this CDR3 too. V is TRBV7-9 and J is TRBJ1-4; D is perhaps TRBD1 (5 bases). CDR1 SEHNR and CDR2 FQNEAQ come from the germline V gene (reference sequence). Trimming cost V 5 bases and J 0 bases, with 10 bases left between them. This CDR3 has 15 amino acids. Written as DNA, the CDR3 is TGTGCCAGCAGCCTGCAGGGTGCAACTAATGAAAAACTGTTTTTT. Amino acid sequence: CASSLQGATNEKLFF.

The V and J genes are TRBV7-3 and TRBJ2-1; TRBD1 aligns across 9 bases. The CDR3 consists of 14 residues. The ends lost 4 bases at V and 8 bases at J; junction bases unmatched: 6. Germline V lookup: CDR1 SGHTA, CDR2 FQGTGA. This CDR3 reads CASSSGTGRHEQFF. DNA of the CDR3: TGTGCCAGCAGCTCCGGGACAGGGCGCCATGAGCAGTTCTTC.

The rearrangement uses TRBV24-1 and TRBJ2-6, with D perhaps TRBD1 (5 bases). The CDR3 contains 17 residues. V was cut by 3 bases and J by 0 bases, with 11 bases left in between. Germline V gene lookup returns CDR1 KGHDR and CDR2 SFDVKD. CDR3 protein: CATSDRRQTSGANVLTF. CDR3 nucleotides: TGTGCCACCAGTGATCGAAGACAGACCTCTGGGGCCAACGTCCTGACTTTC.

The chain carries TRBV18 and TRBJ1-1; TRBD1 aligns across 8 bases. The junction had 7 bases not matched to a gene; V was cut back by 6 bases and J by 7 bases. CDR3 length: 13 residues. The V gene's germline CDR1 is KGHSH and CDR2 LQKENI. The CDR3 region is CASSLDRGGEAFF. In DNA, the CDR3 is TGTGCCAGCTCTCTAGACAGGGGTGGTGAAGCTTTCTTT.

This chain joins TRBV5-1 and TRBJ2-5; no reliable D call. The CDR3 contains 13 residues. The germline CDR1 and CDR2 sequences are SGHRS and YFSETQ. The V gene lost 0 bases and the J gene lost 4 bases, with 7 bases spanning the gap. CDR3: CASSLGSLETQYF. CDR3 DNA sequence: TGCGCCAGCAGCTTGGGTAGTTTAGAGACCCAGTACTTC.